These 24 T cell receptor beta chains came from one sample sequenced in a study of T cells in women clearing cervical HPV infection. Clones were sequenced by immunoSEQ multiplex PCR, and TCRdb holds only the in-frame ones, with some missing. Its clone listing holds around 39,000 clones. Sequenced material: blood buffy coat. The receptors shown here come from a woman between 18 and 75 years old with a cervical HPV16 infection that either progressed to CIN3+ or cleared (not recorded which).

Concerning this clone: The CDR3 extends 3 residues past the end of the read, so its final part is completed from the germline J gene. The V call is TRBV19, the J call TRBJ1-6; 8 nucleotides line up with TRBD1. Germline V lookup: CDR1 LNHDA, CDR2 SQIVND (reference sequence). The CDR3 is 15 residues long. Trimming removed 2 bases from V and 9 bases from J; junction bases left unmatched: 6. The CDR3 loop reads CASSIKSGGGSPLHF. The sequenced CDR3 bases are TGTGCCAGTAGTATAAAGTCAGGGGGCGGTTCACCC.

Comment on this clone: The read terminates 3 residues ahead of where the CDR3 ends, so the germline J gene completes it. The V gene is TRBV5-5, the J gene TRBJ1-4, with TRBD1 as a possible D gene (5 bases). The CDR3 covers 15 residues. Looked up from germline, CDR1 is SGHKS and CDR2 is YYEKEE (reference sequence). CDR3 DNA (partial): TGTGCCAGCAGCTTGGGCGGGGCGGATATTTCACCA. Encoded protein: CASSLGGADISP. The full-length CDR3 reads as CASSLGGADISPLFF.

The sequenced part of the CDR3 DNA is TGTGCCAGTCTCAACACTGGGGCCAACGTC. Translated, it gives CASLNTGANV. The entire CDR3 reads CASLNTGANVLTF. V gene TRBV19 combines with J gene TRBJ2-6; D is ambiguous. Read sequence stops 3 residues before the CDR3 end, and the germline J gene provides the missing end. Germline CDR1 and CDR2: LNHDA and SQIVND (reference sequence). The germline V and J ends were trimmed by 8 bases and 2 bases, with 7 bases remaining between them. The CDR3 length is 13 residues.

Turning to this clone: The read gets to within 3 residues of the CDR3 end, and the germline J gene fills in the rest. V and J are TRBV5-1 and TRBJ1-1; D is perhaps TRBD1 (6 bases). The CDR3 is 15 residues long. Trimming cost V 3 bases and J 0 bases, with 12 bases left between them. Germline assignment: CDR1 SGHRS and CDR2 YFSETQ. The CDR3 protein is CASSSGGGMNTEAFF. The covered CDR3 bases are TGCGCCAGCAGCTCGGGGGGGGGCATGAACACTGAA.

Worth noting for this clone: With the read ending 3 residues before the CDR3 end, the germline J gene is used to fill in that end. The V and J genes are TRBV11-3 and TRBJ1-2; D perhaps matches TRBD1 (6 bases). Germline V CDR1 and CDR2: SGHNT, YENEEA. The CDR3 extends over 14 amino acids. V was cut by 5 bases and J by 4 bases, with 14 bases left in between. The sequenced CDR3 bases are TGTGCCAGCAGCGAGAGGACAGACACCTATGGC. This encodes CASSERTDTYG. The entire CDR3 protein reads CASSERTDTYGYTF.

Of note for this clone: Read coverage stops 3 residues before the CDR3 terminus; the germline J gene supplies the remainder. The rearrangement joins TRBV19 to TRBJ1-5, with D possibly being TRBD1 (6 bases). The CDR3 covers 17 residues. Germline lookup yields CDR1 LNHDA and CDR2 SQIVND (reference sequence). V was clipped by 5 bases and J by 7 bases, with 24 bases between them. CDR3 in amino acids: CASSLGWVGGTGQPQHF. The covered CDR3 bases are TGTGCCAGTAGTCTGGGATGGGTAGGGGGAACGGGACAGCCC.

CDR3 DNA, as far as it was read: TGTGCCAGCAGTTCTATAAGCGGGAGGTCGTACAATGAG. Translating gives CASSSISGRSYNE. In full, the CDR3 is CASSSISGRSYNEQFF. The chain employs TRBV6-2 or TRBV6-3 and TRBJ2-1; 9 nucleotides match TRBD2. The CDR3 is cut off 3 residues early in the read; its end comes from the germline J gene. CDR1 is MNHEY and CDR2 is SVGEGT in the germline V gene. J was trimmed by 4 bases and V by 4 bases; bases with no gene match: 8. CDR3 length: 16 amino acids.

In the case of this clone: The read ends 3 residues early relative to the CDR3; the germline J gene fills the gap. V and J are TRBV7-7 and TRBJ1-4, with TRBD1 matching over 9 bases. V was clipped by 8 bases and J by 10 bases; unmatched bases: 11. CDR1 and CDR2 (germline): SSHAT, FNYEAQ (reference sequence). The CDR3 is made up of 14 amino acids. CDR3 DNA, as far as it was read: TGTGCCAGCGGTCCGGGACAGGGTTACGGAAAA. This gives the protein CASGPGQGYGK. The full CDR3 protein is CASGPGQGYGKLFF.

The sequenced CDR3 bases are TGTGCCAGTAGTATGGACAGATTT. Amino acid sequence: CASSMDRF. The whole CDR3 sequence is CASSMDRFQYF. V and J are TRBV19 and TRBJ2-4; the D gene is possibly TRBD1 (6 bases). The read is 3 residues too short to cover the CDR3 end, so that end is filled in from the germline J gene. Germline CDR1 is LNHDA and CDR2 is SQIVND (reference sequence). This CDR3 is built from 11 residues.

Concerning this clone: The CDR3 goes on 3 residues after the read ends, and that part is filled in from the germline J gene. This sequence joins TRBV6-1 and TRBJ1-2; maybe TRBD1 (5 bases). The CDR3 totals 13 residues. The germline CDR1 and CDR2 sequences are MNHNS and SASEGT. Incomplete CDR3 DNA: TGTGCCAGCAGTGAAGCAACAGGAGAAGGC. Protein product: CASSEATGEG. The whole CDR3 protein is CASSEATGEGYTF.

Worth noting for this clone: The read finishes 3 residues shy of the CDR3 end, and the germline J gene is used to complete it. V gene TRBV7-9 combines with J gene TRBJ1-2, with 8 bases aligning to TRBD1. This CDR3 comprises 15 residues. Germline V gives CDR1 SEHNR, CDR2 FQNEAQ (reference sequence). CDR3 amino acids: CASSFRGPRSYDYTF. CDR3 DNA, as far as it was read: TGTGCCAGCAGCTTCAGGGGGCCTCGATCCTACGAC.

To note about this clone: The read stops 3 residues short of the end of the CDR3; the missing end is completed from the germline J gene. The chain is built from TRBV13 and TRBJ2-7; TRBD1 matches at 7 bases. This CDR3 has 16 residues. Germline V gene data show CDR1 as PRHDT and CDR2 as FYEKMQ (reference sequence). V trimming: 8 bases; J trimming: 3 bases; junction bases outside the gene matches: 16. The CDR3 is CASLGGARPHVYEQYF. CDR3 DNA (partial): TGTGCCAGCCTAGGGGGCGCCCGACCCCACGTCTACGAG.

Regarding this clone: Sequencing ends 3 residues short of the CDR3 end; the germline J gene provides the rest. The J gene is TRBJ2-4, the V gene TRBV20-1; D may be TRBD1 (6 bases). CDR1 and CDR2 (germline): DFQATT, SNEGSKA (reference sequence). The CDR3 has 13 amino acids. CDR3 DNA, as far as it was read: TGCAGTGCCCTCACAGGGTACCAAGAGACT. It translates to CSALTGYQET. The full CDR3 reads CSALTGYQETQYF.

A remark on this clone: Read data end 3 residues before the CDR3 end; the end is taken from the germline J gene. J is TRBJ2-1 and V is TRBV4-1; 10 bases align to TRBD2. CDR1 is MGHRA, CDR2 YSYEKL, per germline. The CDR3 contains 16 residues. With 0 bases clipped from V and 7 bases from J, the junction kept 6 bases outside the gene matches. CDR3 in amino acids: CASSQEGSSGRNEQFF. The CDR3 bases that were read are TGCGCCAGCAGCCAAGAGGGGTCTAGCGGGAGAAATGAG.

As regards this clone: The read terminates 3 residues before the CDR3 end, so the remaining end is supplied by the germline J gene. The chain links TRBV7-6 to TRBJ2-3; 10 bases are a match to TRBD1. The germline CDR1 and CDR2 sequences are SGHVS and FNYEAQ. The CDR3 totals 16 residues. J gave up 5 bases and V 5 bases, and 10 bases lay outside the gene matches. The DNA read from the CDR3 is TGTGCCAGCAGCCCCCGACAGGGGGCGCAGGGAGATACG. This encodes CASSPRQGAQGDT. The entire CDR3 protein reads CASSPRQGAQGDTQYF.

Points on this clone: The read ends 3 residues early relative to the CDR3; the germline J gene fills the gap. The V gene is TRBV7-7, the J gene TRBJ2-3; TRBD2 matches at 13 bases. This CDR3 contains 15 residues. CDR1 is SSHAT, CDR2 FNYEAQ, per germline (reference sequence). After removal of 5 bases from V and 4 bases from J, the junction contained 3 bases not matched to a gene. The DNA read from the CDR3 is TGTGCCAGCAGCCAGGGACTAGCGGGACCAGATACG. Protein sequence: CASSQGLAGPDT. The CDR3 as a whole reads CASSQGLAGPDTQYF.

The part of the CDR3 DNA that was read is TGTGCCAGCAGCCGACAGGGAGAGGTTTATGGC. Translated, it gives CASSRQGEVYG. The full CDR3 reads CASSRQGEVYGYTF. The chain joins TRBV12-3 or TRBV12-4 to TRBJ1-2; 7 positions match TRBD1. Coverage ceases 3 residues before the CDR3 finishes, and the germline J gene fills in the end. Trimming at V came to 6 bases and at J to 5 bases, leaving 9 bases not matched to a gene. There are 14 residues in the CDR3.

Concerning this clone itself: Read coverage stops 3 residues before the CDR3 terminus; the germline J gene supplies the remainder. The chain is built from TRBV6-1 and TRBJ1-2; no clear D. The CDR3 loop spans 13 amino acids. Per germline, CDR1 MNHNS and CDR2 SASEGT. Trimming stripped 4 bases from V and 0 bases from J, with 6 bases between. Incomplete CDR3 DNA: TGTGCCAGCAGTGTCACATCTAACTATGGC. It encodes CASSVTSNYG. The CDR3, in full, reads CASSVTSNYGYTF.

Concerning this clone: The CDR3 extends 3 residues past the end of the read, so its final part is completed from the germline J gene. The chain carries TRBV6-2 or TRBV6-3 and TRBJ2-1; 7 positions agree with TRBD2. The V and J ends lost 7 bases and 6 bases, in that order; junction bases with no gene match: 6. Germline CDR1 MNHEY, CDR2 SVGEGT. The CDR3 consists of 13 residues. CDR3 sequence: CASKGTGGNEQFF. Incomplete CDR3 DNA: TGTGCCAGCAAAGGGACGGGGGGCAATGAG.

A note on this clone: Sequencing ends 3 residues short of the CDR3 end; the germline J gene provides the rest. The rearrangement joins TRBV7-3 to TRBJ2-1; 10 nucleotides line up with TRBD2. This CDR3 comprises 19 residues. The ends lost 1 base at V and 0 bases at J; junction bases unmatched: 9. Germline V CDR1 and CDR2: SGHTA, FQGTGA. The CDR3 loop reads CASSLRTSGAFSSYNEQFF. The DNA read from the CDR3 is TGTGCCAGCAGCTTAAGGACTAGCGGCGCCTTCAGCTCCTACAATGAG.

Turning to this clone: The read halts 3 residues ahead of the CDR3 end, with the missing end drawn from the germline J gene. V gene TRBV5-1 combines with J gene TRBJ2-7, with 9 bases fitting TRBD1. CDR1 is SGHRS, CDR2 YFSETQ, per germline. V trimming: 2 bases; J trimming: 5 bases; junction bases outside the gene matches: 8. The CDR3 loop spans 15 amino acids. Incomplete CDR3 DNA: TGCGCCAGCAGCTTTGGGACAGGGTCTGTCCACGAG. Protein product: CASSFGTGSVHE. The whole CDR3 region reads CASSFGTGSVHEQYF.

Comment on this clone: The read is 3 residues too short to cover the CDR3 end, so that end is filled in from the germline J gene. J is TRBJ2-4 and V is TRBV19; possible D gene TRBD2, 5 bases. Germline V lookup: CDR1 LNHDA, CDR2 SQIVND (reference sequence). CDR3 size: 12 residues. CDR3 sequence: CASSAGVYGQYF. Partial CDR3 DNA: TGTGCCAGTAGTGCCGGGGTTTATGGT.

For this clone: The CDR3 extends 3 residues past the end of the read, so its final part is completed from the germline J gene. This chain links TRBV7-9 with TRBJ1-5; D uncertain. Trimming removed 1 base at V and 9 bases at J, with 10 bases between. CDR1 and CDR2 from the germline V gene are SEHNR and FQNEAQ (reference sequence). This CDR3 is 13 amino acids long. The covered CDR3 bases are TGTGCCAGCAGCTTAGGAGGGCCCCGGCCC. Protein: CASSLGGPRP. The full CDR3 is CASSLGGPRPQHF.

A note on this clone: The read comes to an end 3 residues before the CDR3 does, leaving the germline J gene to fill in the end. The chain joins TRBV7-9 to TRBJ1-2; D not resolved. This CDR3 has 14 residues. Germline V gives CDR1 SEHNR, CDR2 FQNEAQ (reference sequence). CDR3 amino acids: CASSLVASRDDYTF. The part of the CDR3 DNA that was read is TGTGCCAGCAGCTTAGTGGCCTCTAGAGATGAC.